Detailed here is one TCR beta chain. The CDR3 is made up of 15 amino acids. The germline CDR1 and CDR2 sequences are SNHLY and FYNNEI. V was shortened by 0 bases and J by 5 bases, with 11 bases between the two germline ends. These data come from a study of CD8+ T cells in alopecia areata. The sequencing template was cDNA reverse transcribed from extracted RNA. Profiled with immunoSEQ multiplex PCR; TCRdb holds only in-frame clones, not every one. The sample has roughly 150,000 clones, 55% seen once. What was sequenced was CD4+ T cells sorted from blood. The V gene is TRBV2, the J gene TRBJ1-5, with D possibly matching TRBD1 (6 bases). This clonotype was sampled from a human donor in good health. This CDR3 is CASSEAPGGHQPQHF. The CDR3 region has the DNA TGTGCCAGCAGTGAAGCACCCGGGGGGCATCAGCCCCAGCATTTT.